Below are 9 T cell receptor beta chains sequenced from a single sample in a study of blood T cell repertoires in COVID-19. Measured with immunoSEQ multiplex PCR; TCRdb has only the in-frame clones, and not every one. This table has 250,000 to 300,000 clones, 70% to 90% appearing once. Input material: peripheral blood. All receptors come from a woman in her twenties or thirties with active or convalescent COVID-19.

The V and J genes are TRBV24-1 and TRBJ1-2; 10 nucleotides line up with TRBD1. Germline V gene lookup returns CDR1 KGHDR and CDR2 SFDVKD. After removal of 4 bases from V and 8 bases from J, the junction contained 12 bases not matched to a gene. The CDR3 is 16 amino acids. The CDR3, as DNA: TGTGCCACCAGTGAAACCGGGACAGGGGTCCTGGGGGGCTACACCTTC. Amino acid sequence: CATSETGTGVLGGYTF.

The genes are TRBV12-3 or TRBV12-4 and TRBJ1-2, with TRBD1 as a possible D gene (5 bases). The germline V and J ends were trimmed by 11 bases and 2 bases, with 9 bases remaining between them. The CDR3 extends over 11 amino acids. CDR3 in amino acids: CASRQNYGYTF. CDR3 sequence (DNA): TGTGCCTCGAGACAGAACTATGGCTACACCTTC.

This chain uses TRBV6-5 with TRBJ1-1, with TRBD1 matching over 9 bases. Germline loops: CDR1 MNHEY, CDR2 SVGAGI. V shed 4 bases and J 4 bases; nucleotides not matched to a gene: 7. The CDR3 length is 15 residues. The CDR3 protein is CASSFDRGGGTEAFF. The CDR3 DNA follows: TGTGCCAGCAGTTTCGACAGGGGGGGAGGCACTGAAGCTTTCTTT.

The chain joins TRBV4-2 to TRBJ1-2; no definite D call. The germline CDR1 and CDR2 sequences are LGHNA and YNFKEQ. The CDR3 is 13 amino acids. The V gene lost 0 bases and the J gene lost 8 bases, with 10 bases spanning the gap. In nucleotides, the CDR3 is TGTGCCAGCAGCCAAGATGAAGTTAGCGGCTACACCTTC. Amino acids: CASSQDEVSGYTF.

This clone showed up just a few times. The rearrangement links TRBV19 to TRBJ2-2, with D possibly matching TRBD1 (6 bases). Between the trimmed V and J ends, which lost 0 bases and 4 bases, there was a span of 9 bases. Germline CDR1 reads LNHDA; CDR2 reads SQIVND (reference sequence). The CDR3 loop spans 15 amino acids. CDR3 loop: CASSIEGHFTGELFF. CDR3 bases: TGTGCCAGTAGTATAGAGGGACATTTCACCGGGGAGCTGTTTTTT.

This chain uses TRBV28 with TRBJ1-4, with a possible D match to TRBD1 (6 bases). From germline, CDR1 is MDHEN and CDR2 SYDVKM. V was trimmed by 6 bases and J by 8 bases, leaving 16 bases between them. This CDR3 comprises 14 residues. The DNA for the CDR3 is TGTGCCAGCAGGGGAGGGGGAGTTGGGGAAAAACTGTTTTTT. Translated: CASRGGGVGEKLFF.

The chain combines TRBV7-3 with TRBJ2-2; 7 bases match TRBD1. V gave up 2 bases and J gave up 3 bases; unmatched junction bases: 3. CDR1 and CDR2 from the germline V gene are SGHTA and FQGTGA. The CDR3 has 15 amino acids. The chain's CDR3 is CASSLSGTDTGELFF. For the CDR3, the DNA is TGTGCCAGCAGCTTATCCGGGACAGACACCGGGGAGCTGTTTTTT.

The genes are TRBV29-1 and TRBJ2-7; TRBD1 aligns across 7 bases. Germline CDR1 is SQVTM and CDR2 is ANQGSEA. The CDR3 covers 13 residues. The V segment lost 7 bases and the J segment 3 bases; nucleotides outside the gene matches: 9. The CDR3 region has the DNA TGCAGCGCTCAGACAGGGCTTAGCTACGAGCAGTACTTC. Translating it yields CSAQTGLSYEQYF.

The genes are TRBV28 and TRBJ1-2; the match to TRBD1 covers 11 bases. Trimming removed 4 bases from V and 7 bases from J; junction bases left unmatched: 5. The CDR3 extends over 14 amino acids. Per the germline V gene, CDR1 is MDHEN and CDR2 is SYDVKM. The CDR3 coding sequence is TGTGCCAGCAGTTCCCGGGACAGGGGGTCTGGCTACACCTTC. Translated: CASSSRDRGSGYTF.